A selection of T cell receptor beta chains follows, all from one sample in a study of cytomegalovirus exposure and HLA in healthy donors. The repertoire was sequenced with immunoSEQ multiplex PCR; TCRdb's copy has only in-frame clones and lacks some. This sample carries about 260,000 clones, approximately 85% of them seen once, and the ten largest clones take roughly 2%. Sequencing was performed on PBMCs. The receptors here all came from a woman aged 40 to 50 in good health and CMV-seropositive. Both conserved end residues are part of each CDR3. D genes are given only for firm matches. Size tells how often a clone was seen (once, few, many) or the class of an expanded clone, and some rows leave it out.

v_call	d_call	j_call	clone_size	cdr3_nt	cdr3_aa
TRBV18	NA	TRBJ2-6	NA	TGTGCCAGCTCACCACCGTGGGAGGTCTCTGGGGCCAACGTCCTGACTTTC	CASSPPWEVSGANVLTF
TRBV4-1	TRBD1	TRBJ2-2	NA	TGCGCCGCCAGGGACAGCACCACCGGGGAGCTGTTTTTT	CAARDSTTGELFF
TRBV30	NA	TRBJ1-2	NA	TGTGCCTGGGGGGAGGTAGGGTTCGGCTATGGCTACACCTTC	CAWGEVGFGYGYTF
TRBV20-1	NA	TRBJ2-1	NA	TGCAGTGCTTTGAGTGGCAATGAGCAGTTCTTC	CSALSGNEQFF
TRBV11-3	NA	TRBJ2-5	NA	TGTGCCAGCAGCTTAGGGAACAGCCAAGAGACCCAGTACTTC	CASSLGNSQETQYF
TRBV14	TRBD1	TRBJ2-5	NA	TGTGCCAGCAGCCAAGATGAAACAGGGGCCGAGACCCAGTACTTC	CASSQDETGAETQYF
TRBV7-9	NA	TRBJ1-1	once	TGTTCCAGCAGCCTGCCGGACACAGAAAAAGCTTTCTTT	CSSSLPDTEKAFF
TRBV7-8	TRBD2	TRBJ2-1	NA	TGTGCCAGCAGCCCGACCGGACTAGCGTCCAGGAATGAGCAGTTCTTC	CASSPTGLASRNEQFF
TRBV29-1	TRBD2	TRBJ2-3	NA	TGCAGCGTTGGGACTAGCGGAGCCGTCGGGGGTACGCAGTATTTT	CSVGTSGAVGGTQYF
TRBV4-2	NA	TRBJ2-7	NA	TGTGCCAGCAGCCAATCTTCGGGGGCCTACGAGCAGTACTTC	CASSQSSGAYEQYF
TRBV10-3	NA	TRBJ2-7	NA	TGTGCCATCAGTGAGCCGGACAGTTCCTACGAGCAGTACTTC	CAISEPDSSYEQYF
TRBV18	TRBD1	TRBJ1-2	NA	TGTGCCAGCTCACGGGACAGGGAGGCACTCGGCTACACCTTC	CASSRDREALGYTF
TRBV27	NA	TRBJ2-1	NA	TGTGCCAGCAGTTTATCTGTCCTATACAATGAGCAGTTCTTC	CASSLSVLYNEQFF
TRBV28	NA	TRBJ1-5	NA	TGTGCCAGCAGCCTATATAGCAATCAGCCCCAGCATTTT	CASSLYSNQPQHF
TRBV7-2	NA	TRBJ1-1	once	TGTGCCAGCAGCACTCGCGGGGTAAGGAACACTGAAGCTTTCTTT	CASSTRGVRNTEAFF
TRBV7-9	NA	TRBJ2-5	NA	TGTGCCAGCAGCTTAGCGCTGACAGAACAAGAGACCCAGTACTTC	CASSLALTEQETQYF
TRBV27	NA	TRBJ2-7	NA	TGTGCCAGCAGTTTATCAGGAGCGTACACCACTTCCTACGAGCAGTACTTC	CASSLSGAYTTSYEQYF
TRBV28	NA	TRBJ2-7	NA	TGTGCCTGCGCCCCCGGGACAAGCTACGAGCAGTACTTC	CACAPGTSYEQYF
TRBV27	NA	TRBJ1-1	NA	TGTGCCAGCAGTTCCACCTGGCAGGGTGGCGCTGAAGCTTTCTTT	CASSSTWQGGAEAFF
TRBV9	TRBD2	TRBJ2-7	NA	TGTGCCAGCAGCGTATCTAGCGGGACCTCCTACGAGCAGTACTTC	CASSVSSGTSYEQYF
TRBV5-1	NA	TRBJ2-7	NA	TGCGCCAGCAGCGACCTCCGGGACTCTATCTACGAGCAGTACTTC	CASSDLRDSIYEQYF
TRBV20-1	NA	TRBJ1-1	once	TGCAGTGCTAGGAGGGCGGATGAAGCTTTCTTT	CSARRADEAFF
TRBV5-1	NA	TRBJ2-1	once	TGCGCCAGCAGCAACCACATTGAGCAGTTCTTC	CASSNHIEQFF
TRBV19	TRBD1	TRBJ1-4	once	TGTGCCAGCTCCGGGACAGGTGCTGAAAAACTGTTTTTT	CASSGTGAEKLFF
TRBV27	NA	TRBJ1-3	NA	TGTGCCAGCAGGCCCGGGTCCTCGGAACCCATATATTTT	CASRPGSSEPIYF
TRBV5-1	TRBD1	TRBJ2-7	NA	TGCGCCAGCAGAGACGACAGGGGGTTCTCCTACGAGCAGTACTTC	CASRDDRGFSYEQYF
TRBV5-3	NA	TRBJ2-1	NA	TGTGCCAGAAGCCCCCCTCCAGTCAGGTACAATGAGCAGTTCTTC	CARSPPPVRYNEQFF
TRBV6-5	NA	TRBJ1-1	NA	TGTGCCAGCAGAACACCGATCCAACCGAACACTGAAGCTTTCTTT	CASRTPIQPNTEAFF
TRBV12-5	NA	TRBJ2-7	NA	TGTGCTAGTGGTTCGGTATACGAGCAGTACTTC	CASGSVYEQYF
TRBV7-9	TRBD2	TRBJ2-3	NA	TGTGCCGGACTAGCGGGCACAGATACGCAGTATTTT	CAGLAGTDTQYF
TRBV19	TRBD1	TRBJ2-2	NA	TGTGCCAGTAGTACGACAGGGGGCGGGGAGCTGTTTTTT	CASSTTGGGELFF
TRBV11-3	TRBD2	TRBJ2-1	NA	TGTGCCAGCAGTTACACCACTAGCGACGAGCAGTTCTTC	CASSYTTSDEQFF
TRBV11-3	TRBD1	TRBJ1-1	once	TGTGCCAGCAGTCGCGCCTACAGGGGTACCACTGAAGCTTTCTTT	CASSRAYRGTTEAFF
TRBV5-1	NA	TRBJ2-7	NA	TGCGCCAGCAGCTTGACTAGCTCGGCCTACGAGCAGTACTTC	CASSLTSSAYEQYF
TRBV19	NA	TRBJ2-1	NA	TGTGCCAGTAGAGGGGAATACGACAATGAGCAGTTCTTC	CASRGEYDNEQFF
TRBV6-6	NA	TRBJ2-1	NA	TGTGCCAGCAGTCGATCATGGGCCGGGGATGAGCAGTTCTTC	CASSRSWAGDEQFF
TRBV28	TRBD1	TRBJ1-1	NA	TGTGCCAGCAGTTTATACAGGGGGCTTACTGAAGCTTTCTTT	CASSLYRGLTEAFF
TRBV28	TRBD1	TRBJ2-7	NA	TGTGCCAGCAGTTCCACCGGGACAGTCTACGAGCAGTACTTC	CASSSTGTVYEQYF
TRBV7-9	NA	TRBJ1-1	NA	TGTGCCAGCAGCCACTTTAGGCAGGGCCCTGCTGAAGCTTTCTTT	CASSHFRQGPAEAFF
TRBV30	NA	TRBJ2-1	NA	TGTGCCTGGAGTGTCCAGTTATTCTCCTACAATGAGCAGTTCTTC	CAWSVQLFSYNEQFF
TRBV6-5	NA	TRBJ1-1	NA	TGTGCCAGCAGTTACGTAACACAGGGCGTGAACACTGAAGCTTTCTTT	CASSYVTQGVNTEAFF
TRBV28	TRBD1	TRBJ1-5	NA	TGTGCCAGCAGTCCTCCTTTGGACAGGGGGTCCCAGCATTTT	CASSPPLDRGSQHF
TRBV6-1	NA	TRBJ2-7	once	TGTGCCAGCTCTACATGGGCCTCCTTCGGCGAGCAGTACTTC	CASSTWASFGEQYF
TRBV7-6	TRBD2	TRBJ2-3	NA	TGTGCCAGCAGACCGGGACTAGCGAGCACAGATACGCAGTATTTT	CASRPGLASTDTQYF
TRBV19	TRBD2	TRBJ2-3	NA	TGTGCCAGTAGTATAGAAGATAGCGGGTTACGCACAGATACGCAGTATTTT	CASSIEDSGLRTDTQYF
TRBV28	TRBD1	TRBJ2-3	NA	TGTGCCAGCAGTTCACCCGGGACAGGGGAGGGAGATACGCAGTATTTT	CASSSPGTGEGDTQYF
TRBV5-4	NA	TRBJ2-7	NA	TGTGCCAGCAGCTTGGAATCTAGATACTACGAGCAGTACTTC	CASSLESRYYEQYF
TRBV9	TRBD2	TRBJ2-3	NA	TGTGCCAGCAGCGTAGGCGGGAGGGGTCCAGATACGCAGTATTTT	CASSVGGRGPDTQYF
TRBV6-1	TRBD1	TRBJ1-5	once	TGTGCCAGCAGTGGGACAGGGGGGTATAGCAATCAGCCCCAGCATTTT	CASSGTGGYSNQPQHF
TRBV14	TRBD1	TRBJ1-1	NA	TGTGCCAGCAGCCAAGCCTTGGACAGGACGAGGCAGAGGAACACTGAAGCTTTCTTT	CASSQALDRTRQRNTEAFF
TRBV4-3	TRBD2	TRBJ2-2	once	TGCGCCAGCAGCCAAGAGACCCAACTAGCGGCCTTGGGCACCGGGGAGCTGTTTTTT	CASSQETQLAALGTGELFF
TRBV7-8	NA	TRBJ2-2	NA	TGTGCCAGCAGCTTCGGCAGGGGCGCCGGGGAGCTGTTTTTT	CASSFGRGAGELFF
TRBV7-6	NA	TRBJ2-5	NA	TGTGCCAGTAGCCGACAGAACTTCCAAGAGACCCAGTACTTC	CASSRQNFQETQYF
TRBV2	NA	TRBJ1-5	few	TGTGCCAGCAGTTACAGGGCGGGCAATCAGCCCCAGCATTTT	CASSYRAGNQPQHF